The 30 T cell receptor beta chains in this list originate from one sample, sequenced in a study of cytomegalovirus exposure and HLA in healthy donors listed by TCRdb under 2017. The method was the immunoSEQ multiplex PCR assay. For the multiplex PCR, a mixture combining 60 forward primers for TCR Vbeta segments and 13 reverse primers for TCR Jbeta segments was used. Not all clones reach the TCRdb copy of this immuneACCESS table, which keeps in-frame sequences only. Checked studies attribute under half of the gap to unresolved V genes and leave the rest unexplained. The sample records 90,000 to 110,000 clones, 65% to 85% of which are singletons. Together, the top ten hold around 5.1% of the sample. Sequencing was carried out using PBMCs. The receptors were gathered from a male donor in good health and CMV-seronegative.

CDR3 loop: CASRQGSNTEAFF. CDR3 bases: TGTGCCAGCAGACAGGGATCGAACACTGAAGCTTTCTTT. The chain is built from TRBV6-1 and TRBJ1-1, with D perhaps TRBD1 (6 bases). V was clipped by 6 bases and J by 1 base, with 9 bases between them. The CDR3 totals 13 residues. The V gene's germline CDR1 is MNHNS and CDR2 SASEGT.

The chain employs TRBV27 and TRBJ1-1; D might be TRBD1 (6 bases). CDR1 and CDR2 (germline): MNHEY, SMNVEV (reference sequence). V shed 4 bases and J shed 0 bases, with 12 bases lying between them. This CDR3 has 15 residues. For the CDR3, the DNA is TGTGCCAGCAGTTCCTCTAGGGGGATGAACACTGAAGCTTTCTTT. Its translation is CASSSSRGMNTEAFF.

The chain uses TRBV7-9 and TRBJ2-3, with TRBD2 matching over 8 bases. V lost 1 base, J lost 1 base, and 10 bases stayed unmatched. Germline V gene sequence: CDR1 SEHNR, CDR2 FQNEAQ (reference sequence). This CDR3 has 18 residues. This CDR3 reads CASSLVGGLAGRTDTQYF. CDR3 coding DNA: TGTGCCAGCAGCTTAGTTGGGGGGCTAGCGGGCCGCACAGATACGCAGTATTTT.

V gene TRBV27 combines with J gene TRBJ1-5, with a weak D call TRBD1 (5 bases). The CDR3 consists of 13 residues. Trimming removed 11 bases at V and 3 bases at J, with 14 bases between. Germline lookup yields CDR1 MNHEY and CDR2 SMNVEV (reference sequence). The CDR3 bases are TGTGCCGCGGGGGGGACCGTCAATCAGCCCCAGCATTTT. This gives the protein CAAGGTVNQPQHF.

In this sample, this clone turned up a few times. The CDR3 region has the DNA TGCGCCAGCAGCCTTGGGACAGGGGAGGGTGGGGAGCTGTTTTTT. It encodes CASSLGTGEGGELFF. J is TRBJ2-2 and V is TRBV4-3, with TRBD1 identical over 10 bases. In germline, CDR1 is LGHNA, CDR2 YSLEER. The CDR3 runs to 15 residues. J was trimmed by 8 bases and V by 4 bases; bases with no gene match: 7.

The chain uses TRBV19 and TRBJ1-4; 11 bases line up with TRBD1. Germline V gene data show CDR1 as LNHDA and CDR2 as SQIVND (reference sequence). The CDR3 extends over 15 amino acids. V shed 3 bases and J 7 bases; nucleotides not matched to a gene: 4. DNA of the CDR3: TGTGCCAGTAGTATTGGGACAGGGGGTGGTGAAAAACTGTTTTTT. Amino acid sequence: CASSIGTGGGEKLFF.

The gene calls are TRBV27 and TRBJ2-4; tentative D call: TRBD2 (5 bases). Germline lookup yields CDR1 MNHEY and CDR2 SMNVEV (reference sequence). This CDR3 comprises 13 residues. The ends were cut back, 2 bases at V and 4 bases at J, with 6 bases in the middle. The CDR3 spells CASSLREKNIQYF. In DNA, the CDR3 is TGTGCCAGCAGTTTAAGGGAGAAAAACATTCAGTACTTC.

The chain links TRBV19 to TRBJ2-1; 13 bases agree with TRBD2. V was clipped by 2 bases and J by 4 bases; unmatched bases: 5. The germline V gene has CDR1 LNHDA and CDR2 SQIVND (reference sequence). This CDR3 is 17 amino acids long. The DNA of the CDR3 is TGTGCCAGTAGTATAAGGAGGACTAGCGGGAGTTACAATGAGCAGTTCTTC. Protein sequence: CASSIRRTSGSYNEQFF.

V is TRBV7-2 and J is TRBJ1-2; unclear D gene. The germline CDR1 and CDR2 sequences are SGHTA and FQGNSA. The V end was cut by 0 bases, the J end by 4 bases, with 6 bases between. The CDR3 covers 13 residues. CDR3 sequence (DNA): TGTGCCAGCAGCTTAGCGCTCGGCTATGGCTACACCTTC. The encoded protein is CASSLALGYGYTF.

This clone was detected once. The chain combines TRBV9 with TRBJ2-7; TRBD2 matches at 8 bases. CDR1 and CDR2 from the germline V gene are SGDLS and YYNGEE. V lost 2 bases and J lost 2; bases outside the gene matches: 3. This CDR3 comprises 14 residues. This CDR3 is CASSVSGMAYEQYF. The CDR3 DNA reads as TGTGCCAGCAGCGTTAGCGGGATGGCCTACGAGCAGTACTTC.

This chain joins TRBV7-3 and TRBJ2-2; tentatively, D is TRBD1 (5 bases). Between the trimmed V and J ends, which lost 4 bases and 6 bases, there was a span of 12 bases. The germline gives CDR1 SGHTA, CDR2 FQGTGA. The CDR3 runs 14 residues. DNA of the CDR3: TGTGCCAGCAGCTCGACCAGGGATGCCGGGGAGCTGTTTTTT. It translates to CASSSTRDAGELFF.

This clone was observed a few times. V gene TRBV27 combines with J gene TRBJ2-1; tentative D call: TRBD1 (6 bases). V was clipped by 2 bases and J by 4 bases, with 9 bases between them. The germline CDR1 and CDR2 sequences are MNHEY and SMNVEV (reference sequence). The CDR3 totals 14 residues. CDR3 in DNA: TGTGCCAGCAGTTTAAGCAGGGGATACAATGAGCAGTTCTTC. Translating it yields CASSLSRGYNEQFF.

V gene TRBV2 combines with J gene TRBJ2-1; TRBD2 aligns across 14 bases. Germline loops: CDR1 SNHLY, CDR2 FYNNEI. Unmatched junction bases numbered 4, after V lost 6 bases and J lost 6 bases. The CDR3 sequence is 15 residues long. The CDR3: CASRTGTSGGNEQFF. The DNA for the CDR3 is TGTGCCAGCAGGACAGGGACTAGCGGGGGCAATGAGCAGTTCTTC.

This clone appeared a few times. CDR3 sequence: CASSLKVTGDTQYF. The DNA of the CDR3 is TGCGCCAGCAGCTTGAAAGTAACGGGGGATACGCAGTATTTT. The rearrangement links TRBV5-1 to TRBJ2-3; possibly TRBD2 for D (5 bases). Trimming shortened V by 1 base and J by 6 bases, and 12 bases separated the two germline ends. Germline CDR1 and CDR2: SGHRS and YFSETQ. This CDR3 is built from 14 residues.

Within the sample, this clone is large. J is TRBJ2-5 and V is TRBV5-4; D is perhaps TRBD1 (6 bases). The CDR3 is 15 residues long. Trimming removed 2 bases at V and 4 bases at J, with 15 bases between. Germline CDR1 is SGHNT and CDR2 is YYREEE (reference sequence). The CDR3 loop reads CASSLQGVGVETQYF. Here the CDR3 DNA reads TGTGCCAGCAGCTTACAGGGCGTAGGTGTAGAGACCCAGTACTTC. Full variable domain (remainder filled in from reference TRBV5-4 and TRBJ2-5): ETGVTQSPTHLIKTRGQQVTLRCSSQSGHNTVSWYQQALGQGPQFIFQYYREEENGRGNFPPRFSGLQFPNYSSELNVNALELDDSALYLCASSLQGVGVETQYFGPGTRLLVL.

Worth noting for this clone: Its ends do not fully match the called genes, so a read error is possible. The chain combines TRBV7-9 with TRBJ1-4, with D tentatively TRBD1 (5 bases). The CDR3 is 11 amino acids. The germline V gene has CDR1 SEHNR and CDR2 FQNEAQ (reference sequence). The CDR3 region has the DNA TGTTCCAGCAGCCGCAGGGATGGGCTGTTTTTT. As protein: CSSSRRDGLFF.

The CDR3 loop is CASSLAFSGRANEQFF. The CDR3 bases are TGTGCCAGCAGCTTAGCGTTTAGCGGGAGGGCCAATGAGCAGTTCTTC. The J gene is TRBJ2-1, the V gene TRBV7-2; TRBD2 agrees at 11 bases. CDR3 length: 16 residues. V shed 0 bases, J shed 6 bases, and the junction held 4 bases outside the gene matches. Germline-derived CDR1 and CDR2 are SGHTA and FQGNSA.

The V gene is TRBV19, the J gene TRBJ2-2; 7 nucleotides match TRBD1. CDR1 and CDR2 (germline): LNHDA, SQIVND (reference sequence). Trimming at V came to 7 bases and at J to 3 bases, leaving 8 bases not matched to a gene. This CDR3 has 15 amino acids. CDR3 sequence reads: CASNRDRVDTGELFF. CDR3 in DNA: TGTGCCAGTAACCGAGACAGGGTGGACACCGGGGAGCTGTTTTTT.

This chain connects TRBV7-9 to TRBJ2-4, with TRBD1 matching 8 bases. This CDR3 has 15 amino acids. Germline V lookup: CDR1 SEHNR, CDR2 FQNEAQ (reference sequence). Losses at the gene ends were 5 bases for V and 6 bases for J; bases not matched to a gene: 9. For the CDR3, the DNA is TGTGCCAGCAGCCCAGGCAGGGGGCTTGGAAACATTCAGTACTTC. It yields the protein CASSPGRGLGNIQYF.

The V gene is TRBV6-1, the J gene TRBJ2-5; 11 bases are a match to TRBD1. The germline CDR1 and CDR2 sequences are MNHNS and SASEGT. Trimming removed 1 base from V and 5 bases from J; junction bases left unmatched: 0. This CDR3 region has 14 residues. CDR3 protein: CASSEGTGGETQYF. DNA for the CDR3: TGTGCCAGCAGTGAAGGGACAGGGGGCGAGACCCAGTACTTC.

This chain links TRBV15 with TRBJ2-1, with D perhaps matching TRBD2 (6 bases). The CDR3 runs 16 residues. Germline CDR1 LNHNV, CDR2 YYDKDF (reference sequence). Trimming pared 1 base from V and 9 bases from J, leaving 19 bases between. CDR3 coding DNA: TGTGCCACCAGCAGAGCCCGGCGACTAGTTCAGGTTGAGCAGTTCTTC. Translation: CATSRARRLVQVEQFF.

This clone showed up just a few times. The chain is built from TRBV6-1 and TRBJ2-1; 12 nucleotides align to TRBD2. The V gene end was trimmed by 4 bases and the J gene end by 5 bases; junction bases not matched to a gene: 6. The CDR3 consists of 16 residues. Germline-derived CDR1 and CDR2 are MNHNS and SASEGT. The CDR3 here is CASSAQTSGSDNEQFF. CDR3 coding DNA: TGTGCCAGCAGTGCTCAGACTAGCGGGAGTGACAATGAGCAGTTCTTC.

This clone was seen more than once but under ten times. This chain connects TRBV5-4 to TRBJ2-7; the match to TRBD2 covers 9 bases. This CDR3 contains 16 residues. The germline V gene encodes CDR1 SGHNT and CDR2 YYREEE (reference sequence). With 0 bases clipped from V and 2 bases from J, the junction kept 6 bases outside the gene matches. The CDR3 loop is CASSLGAGGRTYEQYF. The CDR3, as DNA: TGTGCCAGCAGCTTGGGAGCGGGAGGACGAACCTACGAGCAGTACTTC.

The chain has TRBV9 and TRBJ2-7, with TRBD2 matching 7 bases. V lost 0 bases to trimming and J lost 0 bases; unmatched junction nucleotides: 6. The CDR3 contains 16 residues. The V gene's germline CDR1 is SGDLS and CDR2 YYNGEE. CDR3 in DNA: TGTGCCAGCAGCGTAGGGGGAGGGCCGAGCTCCTACGAGCAGTACTTC. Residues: CASSVGGGPSSYEQYF.

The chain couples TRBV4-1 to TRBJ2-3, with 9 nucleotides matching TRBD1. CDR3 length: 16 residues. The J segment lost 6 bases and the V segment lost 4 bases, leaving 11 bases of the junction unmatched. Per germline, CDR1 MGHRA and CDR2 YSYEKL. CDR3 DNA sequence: TGCGCCAGCAGCCCTCACCCGGGACAGGGCAGGGATACGCAGTATTTT. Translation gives CASSPHPGQGRDTQYF.

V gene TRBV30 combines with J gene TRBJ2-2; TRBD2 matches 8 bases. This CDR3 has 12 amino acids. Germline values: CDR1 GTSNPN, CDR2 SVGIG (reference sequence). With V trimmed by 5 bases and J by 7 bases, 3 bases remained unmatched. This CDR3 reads CAWPGGVGELFF. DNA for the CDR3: TGTGCCTGGCCCGGGGGGGTCGGGGAGCTGTTTTTT.

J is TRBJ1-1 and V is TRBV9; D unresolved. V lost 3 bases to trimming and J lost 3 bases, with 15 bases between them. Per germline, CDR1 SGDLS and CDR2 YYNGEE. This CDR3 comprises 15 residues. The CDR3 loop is CASSAHRGIDTEAFF. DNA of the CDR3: TGTGCCAGCAGCGCCCACCGAGGGATTGACACTGAAGCTTTCTTT. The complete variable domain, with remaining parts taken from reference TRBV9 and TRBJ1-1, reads DSGVTQTPKHLITATGQRVTLRCSPRSGDLSVYWYQQSLDQGLQFLIQYYNGEERAKGNILERFSAQQFPDLHSELNLSSLELGDSALYFCASSAHRGIDTEAFFGQGTRLTVV.

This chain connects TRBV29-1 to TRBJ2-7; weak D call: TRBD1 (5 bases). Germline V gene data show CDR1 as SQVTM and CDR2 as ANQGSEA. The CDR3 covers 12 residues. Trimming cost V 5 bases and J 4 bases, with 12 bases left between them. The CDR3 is CSVTGNPYEQYF. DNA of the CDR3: TGCAGCGTTACAGGAAACCCATACGAGCAGTACTTC.

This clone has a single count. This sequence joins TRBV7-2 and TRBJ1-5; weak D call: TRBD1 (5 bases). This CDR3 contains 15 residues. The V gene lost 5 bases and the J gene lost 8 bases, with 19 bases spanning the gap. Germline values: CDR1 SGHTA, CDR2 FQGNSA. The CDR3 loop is CASSANGGLREPQHF. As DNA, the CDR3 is TGTGCCAGCAGCGCCAACGGGGGTCTAAGGGAGCCCCAGCATTTT.

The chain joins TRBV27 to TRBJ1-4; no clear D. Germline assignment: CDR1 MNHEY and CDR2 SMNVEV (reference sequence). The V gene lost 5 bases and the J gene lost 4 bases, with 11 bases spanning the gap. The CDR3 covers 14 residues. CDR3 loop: CASSPLQVNEKLFF. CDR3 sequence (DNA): TGTGCCAGCAGTCCCCTCCAGGTTAATGAAAAACTGTTTTTT.